Included here is one T cell receptor (beta chain) sequence, with context. The specificity of this receptor is unknown. No base-level quality is on record; no much larger clone is a single base apart. This entry is derived from a study of T cell changes during pregnancy in multiple sclerosis (dated by TCRdb to about 2019). Background for the entire study: Changes in the T cell repertoire over the course of pregnancy were examined in this study in women with multiple sclerosis.

Library creation used the immunoSEQ multiplex PCR assay. What TCRdb holds here is the immuneACCESS table cut down to in-frame rearrangements. Part of the clones is not present; checked against another copy, under half of the missing clones reflect an unresolved V gene, and the others are unexplained. For this sample the table gives roughly 36,000 clones, of which under 95% were detected only once. The ten most abundant clones make up approximately 4.4% of the sample. Relative to germline, V is missing 5 bases and J is missing 4 bases, with 5 bases of the junction outside any gene match. Taken from cysteine to phenylalanine, the CDR3 has 15 residues. The kept DNA is CDR3 alone, 45 bases in frame from the first base. According to the germline V gene, CDR1 reads SGDLS and CDR2 reads YYNGEE.

The receptor was derived from a female donor in good health, enrolled as a control in a pregnancy study. The chain joins TRBV9 to TRBJ2-1, and TRBD2 matches 11 of the central bases. The sequences come from peripheral blood, collected in the second trimester of pregnancy. The nucleotide sequence reads as follows: TGTGCCAGCAGTCCCCTAGCGGGGGGATACAATGAGCAGTTCTTC. Its amino acids are CASSPLAGGYNEQFF.